The text below deals with one T cell receptor beta chain. Germline V gives CDR1 SGDLS, CDR2 YYNGEE. V lost 4 bases and J lost 7, with 12 bases in between. The CDR3 contains 13 residues. Using immunoSEQ multiplex PCR, the repertoire was profiled, and TCRdb retains in-frame clones only, with some absent. The sample carries over 200,000 clones, about nine tenths recorded once. The data originate from a study of cytomegalovirus exposure and HLA in healthy donors. The rearrangement joins TRBV9 to TRBJ2-4, with D possibly TRBD2 on 6 matching bases. The source of this sequence is a woman aged 18-29 years in good health and CMV-seropositive. The sequencing sample was made of PBMCs. CDR3 in DNA: TGTGCCAGCAGCCTGTCGGGGGAGAACATTCAGTACTTC. This codes for CASSLSGENIQYF.